This T cell receptor (beta chain) was recovered during a study of shared T cell receptors in the human thymus. The CDR3 is 12 amino acids. CDR1 MGHRA and CDR2 YSYEKL come from the germline V gene. V lost 3 bases to trimming and J lost 3 bases, with 5 bases between them. Sequencing was performed with immunoSEQ multiplex PCR; in TCRdb, only in-frame clones are kept and a portion is missing. The table has about 660,000 clones, over 75% seen once. These same records also appear under a second study, on human thymus T cells. That work contributes: Thymus pieces cut out during corrective heart surgery were the tissue that was used. As related research reported, thymic repertoires overlapped highly among unrelated individuals.

The receptor was derived from a boy in the first two years of life with a congenital heart defect. The material sequenced was thymocytes. This chain joins TRBV4-1 and TRBJ2-5, with TRBD1 as a possible D gene (5 bases). The CDR3 spells CASSHREETQYF. CDR3 DNA: TGCGCCAGCAGCCACAGGGAAGAGACCCAGTACTTC.